This TCR beta chain was documented in a study of T cells in Graves' hyperthyroidism and ophthalmopathy. Study results and limitations: Ophthalmopathy cases were set apart from stable hyperthyroidism by a 13 V-J model. Most thyroid clonotypes expanded above 0.001 were also detected in blood.

The V and J ends lost 5 bases and 6 bases respectively, with 11 bases between them. The CDR3 runs 13 residues. The germline V gene has CDR1 SGHTA and CDR2 FQGTGA. This clonotype has at least ten counts. The antigen remains undetermined. What was amplified from RNA transcripts were TCR beta CDR3 regions. The HTBI primer set served for first-round RT-PCR of the TCR CDR3. In TCRdb, the multiplex PCR reads were re-called with MiXCR into one record per CDR3 protein. Among some 560,000 distinct CDR3 sequences listed, less than 20% were seen once. The source of this sequence is a woman aged 25 to 45 with Graves' hyperthyroidism. Sequences were obtained from blood. V usage is TRBV7-3 and J usage is TRBJ2-1; D remains unclear. CDR3 sequence: CASSAAVSNEQFF. DNA of the CDR3: TGTGCCAGCAGCGCCGCCGTCAGCAATGAGCAGTTCTTC.